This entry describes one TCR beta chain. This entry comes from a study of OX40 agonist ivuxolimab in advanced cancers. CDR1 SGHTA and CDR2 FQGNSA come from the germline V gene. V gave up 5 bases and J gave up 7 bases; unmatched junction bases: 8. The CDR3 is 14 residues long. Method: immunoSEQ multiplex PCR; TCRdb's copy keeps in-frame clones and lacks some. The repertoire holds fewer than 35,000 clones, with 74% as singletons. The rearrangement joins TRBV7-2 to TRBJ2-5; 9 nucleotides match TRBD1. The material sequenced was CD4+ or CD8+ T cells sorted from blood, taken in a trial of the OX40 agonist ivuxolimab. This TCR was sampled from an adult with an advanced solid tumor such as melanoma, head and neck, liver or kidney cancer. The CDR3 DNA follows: TGTGCCAGCAGCCCTGACAGGGGGTATGGGACCCAGTACTTC. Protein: CASSPDRGYGTQYF.